The 9 T cell receptor beta chains reported below all come from one sample, sequenced in a study of blood T cell repertoires in COVID-19. Sequencing was performed with immunoSEQ multiplex PCR; in TCRdb, only in-frame clones are kept and a portion is missing. The sample includes 150,000 to 160,000 clones, around 87% of them seen just once. Sequenced material: peripheral blood. The source of these receptors is a woman aged 40 to 50 with acute or convalescent COVID-19.

J is TRBJ2-5 and V is TRBV11-3, with a possible D match to TRBD1 (6 bases). The V end lost 3 bases, the J end lost 1 base, and 18 bases lay between the germline ends. This CDR3 contains 17 residues. Germline V gene lookup returns CDR1 SGHNT and CDR2 YENEEA. The CDR3 DNA reads TGTGCCAGCAGCTTCAGCCGGCAGACAGGCCGCCAAGAGACCCAGTACTTC. Its translation: CASSFSRQTGRQETQYF.

CDR3 sequence: CAWSAGGQNNEQFF. CDR3 in DNA: TGTGCCTGGAGTGCCGGGGGTCAAAACAATGAGCAGTTCTTC. The chain carries TRBV30 and TRBJ2-1, with a possible D match to TRBD2 (6 bases). Trimming took off 1 base at V and 5 bases at J, with 12 bases between the two ends. The CDR3 runs 14 residues. Germline V gene sequence: CDR1 GTSNPN, CDR2 SVGIG (reference sequence).

The chain recombines TRBV18 with TRBJ1-2, with TRBD1 matching over 7 bases. The V and J ends lost 4 bases and 0 bases, in that order; junction bases with no gene match: 2. The CDR3 spans 14 residues. CDR1 KGHSH and CDR2 LQKENI come from the germline V gene. In DNA form, the CDR3 reads TGTGCCAGCTCACGAGGGACAGCTAACTATGGCTACACCTTC. Protein: CASSRGTANYGYTF.

The chain uses TRBV7-9 and TRBJ2-7; possibly TRBD1 for D (5 bases). The CDR3 has 15 residues. Per germline, CDR1 SEHNR and CDR2 FQNEAQ (reference sequence). Trimming took off 1 base at V and 3 bases at J, with 13 bases between the two ends. In DNA form, the CDR3 reads TGTGCCAGCAGCTTAGGACAGCCCGACCTCTACGAGCAGTACTTC. Translation gives CASSLGQPDLYEQYF.

The chain is built from TRBV12-3 or TRBV12-4 and TRBJ2-1; D not resolved. CDR3 length equals 13 residues. V lost 2 bases to trimming and J lost 4 bases, with 6 bases between them. This chain's CDR3 is CASSLPRYNEQFF. CDR3 sequence (DNA): TGTGCCAGCAGTTTACCTCGTTACAATGAGCAGTTCTTC.

This clone was recorded a few times. The chain couples TRBV7-3 to TRBJ2-1, with 9 positions matching TRBD2. After removal of 5 bases from V and 4 bases from J, the junction contained 12 bases not matched to a gene. The CDR3 has 17 amino acids. CDR1 is SGHTA and CDR2 is FQGTGA in the germline V gene. This chain's CDR3 is CASSLKTTSGPYNEQFF. The CDR3 bases are TGTGCCAGCAGCCTCAAAACAACTAGCGGGCCATACAATGAGCAGTTCTTC.

The chain carries TRBV6-2 or TRBV6-3 and TRBJ1-5; TRBD1 agrees at 9 bases. Germline loops: CDR1 MNHEY, CDR2 SVGEGT. CDR3 length equals 19 residues. V shed 2 bases and J 0 bases; nucleotides not matched to a gene: 11. DNA for the CDR3: TGTGCCAGCAGTTACCGGACCGGGACAGGGAGTTATAGCAATCAGCCCCAGCATTTT. Its translation is CASSYRTGTGSYSNQPQHF.

The chain links TRBV2 to TRBJ1-6; D uncertain. CDR1 and CDR2 from the germline V gene are SNHLY and FYNNEI. The V end was cut by 3 bases, the J end by 5 bases, with 8 bases between. The CDR3 is 14 residues long. CDR3 region: CASSESGNNSPLHF. The DNA of the CDR3 is TGTGCCAGCAGTGAGAGCGGAAATAATTCACCCCTCCACTTT.

This clone was observed a handful of times. The CDR3 loop is CASSLSQADQETQYF. CDR3 sequence (DNA): TGCGCCAGCAGCTTGTCACAGGCTGATCAAGAGACCCAGTACTTC. The chain joins TRBV5-1 to TRBJ2-5, with a weak D call TRBD1 (5 bases). The length of the CDR3 is 15 residues. V gave up 1 base and J gave up 2 bases, with 12 bases separating them. CDR1 SGHRS and CDR2 YFSETQ come from the germline V gene.